Detailed here is one T cell receptor beta chain. The target antigen is unknown. The data were taken from a study of cytotoxic CD8 clonotypes in ibrutinib-treated CLL. About the study: IGHV unmutated 17 to 18; relapsed/refractory 11; treatment-naive about 14. Study-wide points: Measured clonality at baseline was greater than in age-matched healthy donors and tracked with circulating CD8+ T-cell counts.

With sequencing, the targeted depth ranged from 1 in 200,000 to 1 in 1 million T cells. TCRdb keeps only in-frame clones here, not all; method: immunoSEQ multiplex PCR. The data show more than 200,000 clones, with roughly 70% seen just once and approximately 15% held by the top ten. Genomic DNA in a quantity of about 2 micrograms was derived from cryopreserved PBMCs for TCR beta libraries. The V segment lost 7 bases and the J segment 6 bases; nucleotides outside the gene matches: 9. Germline CDR1 MDHEN, CDR2 SYDVKM. This CDR3 has 14 residues. This sequence originates from a human donor with chronic lymphocytic leukemia. The sample consisted of PBMCs, taken after 24 months of ibrutinib treatment. The chain carries TRBV28 and TRBJ2-3; 8 bases agree with TRBD2. The DNA of the CDR3 is TGTGCCAGCACCAGCGGGAGCGGTGTGGATACGCAGTATTTT. This codes for CASTSGSGVDTQYF.